This is a list of T cell receptor beta chains from one sample in a study of blood T cell repertoires in COVID-19. Sequencing used immunoSEQ multiplex PCR; TCRdb keeps in-frame clones, though not all of them. The table includes some 110,000 clones, approximately 89% detected once. Source material: peripheral blood. These receptors were collected from a man aged 40-49 years with acute or convalescent COVID-19. The CDR3 runs from the conserved cysteine through the conserved F or W. A row's size may be missing; if present it is once, few, many or a size class.

CDR3aa	abundance	v_gene
CASSPQDRDNTEAFF	NA	TRBV18
CASSMTLARNYEQYF	NA	TRBV19
CASEGGGGDIQYF	few	TRBV3-1/TRBV3-2
CASSLFADRRSNQPQHF	once	TRBV5-6
CAWSAGTSGGDTQYF	NA	TRBV30
CASGQGGHYGYTF	once	TRBV30
CASSATEEWEAFF	NA	TRBV2
CASGLVPKGTSGSFPRETQYF	NA	TRBV12-5
CASSRTGQETQYF	NA	TRBV6-6
CASSYQGQGDSPLHF	NA	TRBV6-6
CASSFSVQETQYF	once	TRBV11-2
CASSPLRNLWTEAFF	NA	TRBV3-1/TRBV3-2
CATSGTANTGELFF	NA	TRBV9